These 5 T cell receptor beta chains were all obtained from the same sample, sequenced in a study of blood T cell repertoires in COVID-19. Clones were sequenced by immunoSEQ multiplex PCR, and TCRdb holds only the in-frame ones, with some missing. The sample records 650,000 to 800,000 clones, 80% to 90% being singletons. The specimen was peripheral blood. Receptors originate from a woman aged 18-29 years with acute or convalescent COVID-19.

The chain has TRBV29-1 and TRBJ1-1; D remains unclear. The germline CDR1 and CDR2 sequences are SQVTM and ANQGSEA. V lost 7 bases to trimming and J lost 5 bases, with 14 bases between them. CDR3 length: 12 residues. The chain's CDR3 is CSAAEGLTEAFF. The CDR3 coding sequence is TGCAGCGCCGCCGAGGGTTTGACTGAAGCTTTCTTT.

The CDR3 spells CASNKGHSPNHEQYF. The CDR3 DNA is TGCGCCAGCAATAAGGGACATTCGCCTAACCACGAGCAGTACTTC. This sequence joins TRBV10-1 and TRBJ2-7; weak D call: TRBD1 (6 bases). CDR1 is WNHNN, CDR2 SYGVQD, per germline (reference sequence). V lost 7 bases to trimming and J lost 5 bases, with 21 bases between them. The CDR3 has 15 amino acids.

The rearrangement uses TRBV7-3 and TRBJ1-1, with 9 bases lining up with TRBD1. V lost 5 bases, J lost 5 bases, and 9 bases stayed unmatched. This CDR3 is built from 15 residues. Germline loops: CDR1 SGHTA, CDR2 FQGTGA. CDR3: CASSLLQGAKTEAFF. DNA of the CDR3: TGTGCCAGCAGCCTCCTACAGGGGGCGAAAACTGAAGCTTTCTTT.

The chain couples TRBV5-1 to TRBJ2-2, with a possible D match to TRBD2 (6 bases). Germline V gene lookup returns CDR1 SGHRS and CDR2 YFSETQ. The CDR3 sequence is 14 residues long. V dropped 5 bases and J dropped 7 bases, with 15 bases sitting between them. CDR3 in amino acids: CASRWEVDNGELFF. The CDR3 DNA reads TGCGCCAGCAGGTGGGAGGTCGATAACGGGGAGCTGTTTTTT. Together with reference TRBV5-1 and TRBJ2-2, the CDR3 gives the full variable domain: KAGVTQTPRYLIKTRGQQVTLSCSPISGHRSVSWYQQTPGQGLQFLFEYFSETQRNKGNFPGRFSGRQFSNSRSEMNVSTLELGDSALYLCASRWEVDNGELFFGEGSRLTVL.

V is TRBV29-1 and J is TRBJ2-1; 11 nucleotides agree with TRBD2. In germline, CDR1 is SQVTM, CDR2 ANQGSEA. Trimming removed 2 bases from V and 14 bases from J; junction bases left unmatched: 8. The CDR3 spans 13 residues. In nucleotides, the CDR3 is TGCAGCGTTGAACTAGCGGGGGGCGAAAGGGAGTTCTTC. Protein product: CSVELAGGEREFF.